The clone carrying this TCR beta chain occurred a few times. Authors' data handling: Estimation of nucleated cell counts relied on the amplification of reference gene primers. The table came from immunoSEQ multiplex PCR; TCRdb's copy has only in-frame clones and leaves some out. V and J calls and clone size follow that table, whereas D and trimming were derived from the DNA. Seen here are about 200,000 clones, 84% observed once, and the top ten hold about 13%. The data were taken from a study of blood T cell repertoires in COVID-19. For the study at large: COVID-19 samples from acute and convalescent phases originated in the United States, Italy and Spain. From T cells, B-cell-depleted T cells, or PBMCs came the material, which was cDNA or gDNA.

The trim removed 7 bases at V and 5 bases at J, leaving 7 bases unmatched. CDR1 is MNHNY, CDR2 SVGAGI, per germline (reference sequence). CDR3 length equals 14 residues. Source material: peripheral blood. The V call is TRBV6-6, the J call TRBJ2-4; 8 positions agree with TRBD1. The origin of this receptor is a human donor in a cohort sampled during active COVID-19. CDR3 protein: CASTRTGRENIQYF. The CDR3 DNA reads TGTGCCAGCACCCGGACAGGGCGTGAAAACATTCAGTACTTC.